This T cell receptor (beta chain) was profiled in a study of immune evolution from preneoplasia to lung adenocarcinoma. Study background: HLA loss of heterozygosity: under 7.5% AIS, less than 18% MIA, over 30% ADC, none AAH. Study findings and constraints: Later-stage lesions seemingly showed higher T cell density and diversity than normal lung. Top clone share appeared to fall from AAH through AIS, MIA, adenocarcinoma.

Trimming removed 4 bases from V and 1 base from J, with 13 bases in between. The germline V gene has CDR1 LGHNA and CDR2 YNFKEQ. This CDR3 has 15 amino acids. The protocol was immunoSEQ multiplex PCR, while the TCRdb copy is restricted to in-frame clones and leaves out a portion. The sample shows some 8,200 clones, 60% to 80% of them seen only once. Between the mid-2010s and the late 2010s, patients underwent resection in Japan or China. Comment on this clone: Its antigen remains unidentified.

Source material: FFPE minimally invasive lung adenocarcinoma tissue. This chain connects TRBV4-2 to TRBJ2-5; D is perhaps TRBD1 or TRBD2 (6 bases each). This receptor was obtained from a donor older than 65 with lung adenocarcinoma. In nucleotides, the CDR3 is TGTGCCAGCAGCCTCGGGGGACAAACCCAAGAGACCCAGTACTTC. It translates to CASSLGGQTQETQYF.